This T cell receptor (beta chain) is from a study of graft-versus-host responses after intestinal transplantation. Study as a whole: All recipients got anti-thymocyte globulin induction, then tacrolimus and steroids for around three years. General study results and limits: Individuals who had graft-donor T cell macrochimerism had allografts that showed high graft-versus-host to host-versus-graft clonal ratios. With peak circulating GvH clone levels came an association with early post-transplant HvG declines. Present in recipient marrow, GvH clones included some that appeared first in ileum or blood.

TCRdb's copy holds only in-frame clones and misses some; the assay was immunoSEQ multiplex PCR. Of 20,000 or so clones in the sample, approximately 72% were seen once. Lymphocytes from graft epithelium and lamina propria were isolated. To note about this clone: Its specificity is unknown.

Material: ileum tissue, obtained around 20 days after intestinal transplant. The TCR comes from a human patient who received an intestinal transplant, so some T cells may come from the graft donor.

The CDR3 sequence: CASSPGLAGGREQFF. CDR3 sequence (DNA): TGTGCCAGCAGCCCGGGACTAGCGGGGGGCCGAGAGCAGTTCTTC. The V call is TRBV5-6, the J call TRBJ2-1; 15 bases align to TRBD2. Germline V gene sequence: CDR1 SGHDT, CDR2 YYEEEE. This CDR3 has 15 residues. V gave up 4 bases and J gave up 10 bases; unmatched junction bases: 6.